The present entry profiles one TCR beta chain with its context. What it recognizes is unknown. The sample belongs to a study of glioma-infiltrating T cells. Amplification of TCR alpha and beta CDR3 regions from RNA used iRepertoire nested multiplex PCR. Tissue mRNA or PBMC total RNA, roughly 90-450 ng, went into one-step reverse transcription and amplification. TCRdb passed the multiplex PCR reads through MiXCR, listing each CDR3 protein once. The repertoire holds 150,000 or so distinct CDR3 sequences, about two fifths seen once, with roughly a fifth in the top ten. Germline assignment: CDR1 MNHNS and CDR2 SASEGT. The J segment lost 0 bases and the V segment lost 11 bases, leaving 13 bases of the junction unmatched. The CDR3 contains 15 residues. Study outcomes and limitations: Tissue and blood shared very few CDR3 sequences. Gliomas, especially low-grade, showed above-expected tissue-blood divergence; non-neoplastic patients showed below.

Source material: glioma tissue, nonneoplastic brain tissue, or PBMCs (not recorded which). The source is a human donor with low-grade glioma or glioblastoma, undergoing nonglioma brain surgery, or in good health (not recorded which). This rearrangement joins TRBV6-1 to TRBJ2-7; 7 bases line up with TRBD1. The DNA of the CDR3 is TGTGCCTCGCAGGGGGTCCAGTTTAACTCCTACGAGCAGTACTTC. Translated, it gives CASQGVQFNSYEQYF.